The clone carrying this TCR beta chain was observed a handful of times. Its antigen remains unknown. V lost 5 bases to trimming and J lost 10 bases, with 15 bases between them. The CDR3 runs to 13 residues. Per the germline V gene, CDR1 is MDHEN and CDR2 is SYDVKM. The data stem from a study of blood T cells in healthy people across ages. Study-level results: A strong correlation was seen between TCR beta diversity and naive T cell percentage.

Then a second PCR, running roughly 6 to 12 cycles, was carried out with a sample-barcoded 5' primer and a J-beta primer mix. Every molecule of cDNA carried a tag from a template-switch adaptor with 12 random nucleotides. Via MiXCR, TCRdb re-called the 5' RACE reads, giving one row per CDR3 protein. The repertoire consists of roughly 730,000 distinct CDR3 sequences, with just over 55% occurring once and the leading ten covering roughly 26%. The sample consisted of blood. The source is a man aged 35-49 years in good health. The chain couples TRBV28 to TRBJ2-1; no firm D call. CDR3 residues: CASSPFLVREQFF. The CDR3 nucleotides read TGTGCCAGCAGTCCTTTCTTAGTACGCGAGCAGTTCTTC.